The 22 T cell receptor beta chains given below trace back to one sample, sequenced in a study of spatial heterogeneity in lung cancer. Time point indicated: sample taken at primary tumor resection. Via MiXCR, TCRdb re-called the 5' RACE reads, giving one row per CDR3 protein. The sample contains about 3,100 distinct CDR3 sequences, about 4.9% of which appear only once. The input for sequencing was normal lung tissue next to the tumor, taken at surgery. These TCRs come from a male donor with early-stage non-small cell lung cancer.

Relative to its sample, this clonotype is medium-sized. The chain joins TRBV5-1 to TRBJ1-6, with unresolved D. Germline assignment: CDR1 SGHRS and CDR2 YFSETQ. The CDR3 spans 13 residues. The V end was cut by 4 bases, the J end by 8 bases, with 10 bases between. CDR3 nucleotides: TGCGCCAGCAGCGAGAGGTCGGATTCACCCCTCCACTTT. Encoded protein: CASSERSDSPLHF.

By its share, this clonotype is medium-sized. This chain connects TRBV9 to TRBJ1-6, with D possibly being TRBD1 (6 bases). The CDR3 contains 15 residues. Trimming cost V 1 base and J 9 bases, with 14 bases left between them. Germline loops: CDR1 SGDLS, CDR2 YYNGEE. CDR3: CASSVNRDPFSPLHF. DNA of the CDR3: TGTGCCAGCAGCGTAAACAGGGACCCCTTTTCACCCCTCCACTTT.

This clonotype qualifies as medium-sized (0.01 to 0.1%). The chain couples TRBV29-1 to TRBJ2-3, with a possible D match to TRBD2 (6 bases). CDR3 length: 14 amino acids. Trimming pared 3 bases from V and 0 bases from J, leaving 10 bases between. The germline gives CDR1 SQVTM, CDR2 ANQGSEA. The CDR3 spells CSVDRGTSTDTQYF. The CDR3 DNA follows: TGCAGCGTTGATCGCGGGACCAGCACAGATACGCAGTATTTT.

By share, this clonotype counts as medium-sized. The chain uses TRBV20-1 and TRBJ1-1, with 8 bases aligning to TRBD1. Looked up from germline, CDR1 is DFQATT and CDR2 is SNEGSKA (reference sequence). This CDR3 comprises 13 residues. The ends lost 5 bases at V and 2 bases at J; junction bases unmatched: 4. The CDR3, as DNA: TGCAGTGCTGTCGACAGGGGTAACACTGAAGCTTTCTTT. The encoded protein is CSAVDRGNTEAFF.

There are many counts of this clonotype. J is TRBJ1-2 and V is TRBV20-1, with D uncertain. The CDR3 runs to 13 residues. V was shortened by 5 bases and J by 2 bases, with 12 bases between the two germline ends. The germline gives CDR1 DFQATT, CDR2 SNEGSKA (reference sequence). Here the CDR3 DNA reads TGCAGTGCTTCACCCCGGGGAAACTATGGCTACACCTTC. Its protein product is CSASPRGNYGYTF.

By share, this clonotype counts as medium-sized. The J gene is TRBJ1-4, the V gene TRBV7-2; 10 nucleotides agree with TRBD1. Germline V gene lookup returns CDR1 SGHTA and CDR2 FQGNSA. J was trimmed by 5 bases and V by 1 base; bases with no gene match: 1. The CDR3 length is 15 residues. The CDR3 region is CASSLGGQGNEKLFF. DNA of the CDR3: TGTGCCAGCAGCTTAGGGGGACAGGGGAATGAAAAACTGTTTTTT.

By its share, this clonotype is medium-sized. This chain joins TRBV9 and TRBJ2-3, with 10 nucleotides matching TRBD2. CDR1 and CDR2 from the germline V gene are SGDLS and YYNGEE. The V and J ends lost 0 bases and 4 bases, in that order; junction bases with no gene match: 2. CDR3 length: 15 residues. The CDR3 region has the DNA TGTGCCAGCAGCGTAGGGCTAGCGGGAGCAGATACGCAGTATTTT. Translated, it gives CASSVGLAGADTQYF.

In this sample, this clonotype is medium-sized. This sequence joins TRBV27 and TRBJ2-6, with D perhaps TRBD2 (5 bases). This CDR3 region has 17 residues. V was trimmed by 3 bases and J by 1 base, leaving 13 bases between them. The germline V gene encodes CDR1 MNHEY and CDR2 SMNVEV (reference sequence). CDR3 loop: CASSLAGVLSGANVLTF. CDR3 DNA: TGTGCCAGCAGTTTGGCCGGGGTCCTGTCTGGGGCCAACGTCCTGACTTTC.

There are a few counts of this clonotype. The J gene is TRBJ1-2, the V gene TRBV12-3 or TRBV12-4, with D maybe TRBD1 (5 bases). The CDR3 consists of 13 residues. Trimming took 3 bases from V and 8 from J, leaving 13 bases between them. The CDR3 nucleotides read TGTGCCAGCAGTTTGAGGGGTGTGGGCGGCTACACCTTC. Amino acids: CASSLRGVGGYTF.

By proportion, this clonotype is medium-sized (0.01 to 0.1%). The chain carries TRBV10-3 and TRBJ2-7, with D possibly matching TRBD2 (6 bases). The CDR3 loop spans 15 amino acids. Germline-derived CDR1 and CDR2 are ENHRY and SYGVKD. V shed 0 bases and J shed 2 bases, with 11 bases lying between them. The CDR3: CAISESGRGPYEQYF. DNA of the CDR3: TGTGCCATCAGTGAGTCGGGGCGGGGCCCCTACGAGCAGTACTTC.

This clonotype is medium-sized. This chain joins TRBV27 and TRBJ1-5, with 9 nucleotides matching TRBD1. Trimming took 6 bases from V and 7 from J; bases not matched to a gene: 4. Germline lookup yields CDR1 MNHEY and CDR2 SMNVEV (reference sequence). This CDR3 has 13 amino acids. CDR3 DNA: TGTGCCAGCAGGGGACAGGGATACCAGCCCCAGCATTTT. This translates into CASRGQGYQPQHF.

This clonotype ranks as medium-sized (0.01 to 0.1%). The chain employs TRBV7-9 and TRBJ1-1; D unclear. The V end was cut by 5 bases, the J end by 0 bases, with 7 bases between. Germline V gives CDR1 SEHNR, CDR2 FQNEAQ (reference sequence). The CDR3 contains 13 residues. The CDR3 protein is CASSPNMNTEAFF. The CDR3 coding sequence is TGTGCCAGCAGCCCAAATATGAACACTGAAGCTTTCTTT.

This clonotype is medium-sized. The V call is TRBV12-3 or TRBV12-4, the J call TRBJ1-1; the D gene is possibly TRBD1 (5 bases). There are 11 residues in the CDR3. V lost 3 bases, J lost 8 bases, and 7 bases lay in between. CDR3 sequence (DNA): TGTGCCAGCAGTTTCCGGGGCGAAGCTTTCTTT. Translation gives CASSFRGEAFF.

This clonotype is labeled medium-sized (0.01 to 0.1%). This rearrangement joins TRBV3-1 to TRBJ2-2; 10 nucleotides align to TRBD2. Germline CDR1 and CDR2: LGHDT and YNNKEL (reference sequence). The junction had 3 bases not matched to a gene; V was cut back by 5 bases and J by 0 bases. The length of the CDR3 is 16 residues. In nucleotides, the CDR3 is TGTGCCAGCAGCTCCACTAGCGGGACGAACACCGGGGAGCTGTTTTTT. This encodes CASSSTSGTNTGELFF. Together with reference TRBV3-1 and TRBJ2-2, the CDR3 gives the full variable domain: DTAVSQTPKYLVTQMGNDKSIKCEQNLGHDTMYWYKQDSKKFLKIMFSYNNKELIINETVPNRFSPKSPDKAHLNLHINSLELGDSAVYFCASSSTSGTNTGELFFGEGSRLTVL.

This clonotype is judged medium-sized. The chain is built from TRBV29-1 and TRBJ2-7, with D perhaps given as TRBD1 or TRBD2 (6 bases each). This CDR3 has 13 residues. Germline V CDR1 and CDR2: SQVTM, ANQGSEA. The germline V and J ends were trimmed by 5 bases and 5 bases, with 16 bases remaining between them. The CDR3, as DNA: TGCAGCGTTTCCGGGCCCGGGGGCCACGAGCAGTACTTC. This codes for CSVSGPGGHEQYF.

This clonotype counts as medium-sized (0.01 to 0.1%). The chain employs TRBV20-1 and TRBJ2-3; weak D call: TRBD1 (5 bases). This CDR3 region has 13 residues. V lost 5 bases to trimming and J lost 7 bases, with 16 bases between them. Looked up from germline, CDR1 is DFQATT and CDR2 is SNEGSKA (reference sequence). Here the CDR3 reads CSAGKSKGYTQYF. CDR3 bases: TGCAGTGCTGGGAAATCAAAGGGGTATACGCAGTATTTT.

This clonotype occurred many times. The chain employs TRBV29-1 and TRBJ2-2; D may be TRBD2 (5 bases). CDR1 is SQVTM, CDR2 ANQGSEA, per germline. With 7 bases removed from V and 4 bases from J, the gap between germline ends came to 10 bases. This CDR3 is built from 12 residues. The CDR3 bases are TGCAGCGCCGGACTGAGCACCGGGGAGCTGTTTTTT. Translated, it gives CSAGLSTGELFF.

This clonotype has only a few counts. This could be a read error, since a much larger clone is one nucleotide away. The J gene is TRBJ2-7, the V gene TRBV20-1; 8 bases are a match to TRBD1. From germline, CDR1 is DFQATT and CDR2 SNEGSKA (reference sequence). This CDR3 is 12 amino acids long. With 6 bases clipped from V and 5 bases from J, the junction kept 6 bases outside the gene matches. The DNA of the CDR3 is TGCAGTGCGACAGGGGACAAGAACGAGCAGTACTTC. Residues: CSATGDKNEQYF.

Sample share makes this clonotype medium-sized (0.01 to 0.1%). The J gene is TRBJ2-1, the V gene TRBV29-1, with 7 bases aligning to TRBD2. The germline V gene encodes CDR1 SQVTM and CDR2 ANQGSEA. The CDR3 runs to 15 residues. V shed 1 base and J 4 bases; nucleotides not matched to a gene: 7. The CDR3 loop is CSVEVGPAGYNEQFF. The CDR3 nucleotides are TGCAGCGTTGAAGTGGGTCCAGCGGGGTACAATGAGCAGTTCTTC.

V is TRBV5-1 and J is TRBJ2-1, with D perhaps matching TRBD1 (5 bases). The end of the DNA fits TRBJ2-7 better, so the J call may be wrong. CDR1 SGHRS and CDR2 YFSETQ come from the germline V gene. CDR3 size: 14 residues. CDR3 residues: CASSAQGSHNEQYF. The DNA of the CDR3 is TGCGCCAGCAGCGCTCAGGGATCCCACAATGAGCAGTACTTC.

By sample share, this clonotype is medium-sized (0.01 to 0.1%). The chain has TRBV6-2 or TRBV6-3 and TRBJ2-1, with TRBD2 identical over 16 bases. Germline CDR1 reads MNHEY; CDR2 reads SVGEGT. The CDR3 runs 16 residues. Germline trimming cut 9 bases from V and 4 bases from J; bases unmatched to any gene: 6. The CDR3 region is CASTGTSGGAYNEQFF. The CDR3 nucleotides are TGTGCCAGTACCGGGACTAGCGGGGGGGCTTACAATGAGCAGTTCTTC.

This clonotype is termed medium-sized (0.01 to 0.1%). This chain uses TRBV30 with TRBJ2-2; tentative D call: TRBD2 (5 bases). There are 17 residues in the CDR3. Trimming removed 3 bases from V and 3 bases from J, with 20 bases in between. Germline values: CDR1 GTSNPN, CDR2 SVGIG (reference sequence). The CDR3 reads CAWSGDDTLDDTGELFF. The CDR3 DNA reads as TGTGCCTGGAGCGGGGATGATACACTTGACGACACCGGGGAGCTGTTTTTT.